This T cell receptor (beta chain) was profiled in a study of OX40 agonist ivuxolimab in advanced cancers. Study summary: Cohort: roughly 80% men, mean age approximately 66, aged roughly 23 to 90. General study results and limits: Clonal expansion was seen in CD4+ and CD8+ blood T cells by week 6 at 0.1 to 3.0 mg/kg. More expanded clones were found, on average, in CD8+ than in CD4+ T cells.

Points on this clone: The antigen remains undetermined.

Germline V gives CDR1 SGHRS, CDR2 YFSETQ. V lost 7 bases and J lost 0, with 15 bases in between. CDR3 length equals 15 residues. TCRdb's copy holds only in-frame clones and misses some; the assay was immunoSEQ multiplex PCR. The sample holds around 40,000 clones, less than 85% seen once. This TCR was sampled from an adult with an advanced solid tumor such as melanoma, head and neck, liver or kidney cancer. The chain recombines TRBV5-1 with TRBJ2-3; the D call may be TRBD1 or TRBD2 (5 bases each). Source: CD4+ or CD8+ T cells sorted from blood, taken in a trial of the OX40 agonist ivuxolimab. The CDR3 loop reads CASWLGTYSTDTQYF. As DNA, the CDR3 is TGCGCCAGCTGGTTGGGGACCTATAGCACAGATACGCAGTATTTT. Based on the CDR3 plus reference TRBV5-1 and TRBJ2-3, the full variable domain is KAGVTQTPRYLIKTRGQQVTLSCSPISGHRSVSWYQQTPGQGLQFLFEYFSETQRNKGNFPGRFSGRQFSNSRSEMNVSTLELGDSALYLCASWLGTYSTDTQYFGPGTRLTVL.